This T cell receptor beta chain was observed in a study of shared clonotypes between healthy human individuals. Study as a whole: The cohort had two women and a few men, ages 18 to 49.

Germline values: CDR1 LNHDA, CDR2 SQIVND (reference sequence). The CDR3 covers 15 residues. J gave up 1 base and V 5 bases, and 8 bases lay outside the gene matches. Worth noting for this clone: Its antigen is unknown.

General study findings and limits: As a rule, naive subsets had a larger estimated richness than memory subsets.

Produced via immunoSEQ multiplex PCR; TCRdb's table is partial and in-frame only. The table records under 1,100,000 clones, more than 75% of them present only once. Sample: memory CD4+ T cells from PBMCs. Regarding subset: CD45RA-negative fraction. V is TRBV19 and J is TRBJ2-7; 7 positions match TRBD1. This TCR was sampled from a man between 18 and 35 years old in good health. Some clones in this sample may be carry-over from other donors' samples. For the CDR3, the DNA is TGTGCCAGTAGTCGATTCAACAGGGGATCCTACGAGCAGTACTTC. Translating it yields CASSRFNRGSYEQYF.